This T cell receptor (beta chain) stems from a study of T cell changes during pregnancy in multiple sclerosis. V gave up 1 base and J gave up 8 bases, with 21 bases separating them. CDR1 is MNHEY, CDR2 SMNVEV, per germline (reference sequence). There are 17 residues in the CDR3. Assay: immunoSEQ multiplex PCR; the TCRdb copy retains only in-frame clones and omits some. This sample has 13,000 or so clones; 85% to 90% occur once, and the top ten carry around 9%. The sample consisted of CD8+ T cells from peripheral blood mononuclear cells, taken in the first trimester of pregnancy. This chain uses TRBV27 with TRBJ2-1; TRBD2 might be the D (6 bases). The receptor comes from a female donor with multiple sclerosis, enrolled in a pregnancy study. The DNA of the CDR3 is TGTGCCAGCAGTTTATTGGGTCCTCACGCGGGGTTCTATGAGCAGTTCTTC. This gives the protein CASSLLGPHAGFYEQFF.